This T cell receptor (beta chain) was identified during a study of shared clonotypes between healthy human individuals. The study's findings and limits: Generation probabilities of non-shared clonotypes were lower (relative to those shared by all four donors).

Several immunoSEQ plates held equal portions of the genomic DNA taken from each subset. Measured with immunoSEQ multiplex PCR; TCRdb has only the in-frame clones, and not every one. The data contain approximately 720,000 clones, about 78% of them singletons. This clone was counted a few times. The antigen remains undetermined. Trimming took off 6 bases at V and 1 base at J, with 15 bases between the two ends. CDR3 size: 15 residues. The germline gives CDR1 MNHEY, CDR2 SVGAGI. The sequence was collected from a woman in her thirties in good health. The V gene is TRBV6-5, the J gene TRBJ2-5, with unresolved D. Specimen: memory CD4+ T cells sorted from blood. Subset here: CD45RA-negative fraction. The CDR3 bases are TGTGCCAGCAGAAGTACCTTGGGCGGCCAAGAGACCCAGTACTTC. Translating gives CASRSTLGGQETQYF.